This TCR beta chain was recorded in a study of T cell responses to AZD1222 COVID-19 vaccine. The overall study: Both about-4-week and about-12-week second-dose recipients were combined. Whole-study results and caveats: Donors were mostly white British, more females; clonal diversity possibly underestimated. Increased Spike-specific TCR breadth and depth were observed after two AZD1222 doses. The study reported that nearly half of spike-specific TCRs target unmutated variant regions.

Germline V lookup: CDR1 MNHEY, CDR2 SVGAGI. V lost 4 bases and J lost 6; bases outside the gene matches: 7. CDR3 length: 14 amino acids. Of note for this clone: What it binds is not known.

Some clones are missing from TCRdb's copy, which holds only in-frame ones; the method was immunoSEQ multiplex PCR. Of tens of thousands of clones in the sample, 80% were seen once. The J gene is TRBJ1-2, the V gene TRBV6-5, with 8 bases that match TRBD1. This material consisted of peripheral blood, taken on day 0 of AZD1222 vaccination. The sequence was obtained from an adult in good health. The CDR3: CASSSGQGFHGYTF. The CDR3 DNA is TGTGCCAGCAGTTCCGGACAGGGTTTTCATGGCTACACCTTC.